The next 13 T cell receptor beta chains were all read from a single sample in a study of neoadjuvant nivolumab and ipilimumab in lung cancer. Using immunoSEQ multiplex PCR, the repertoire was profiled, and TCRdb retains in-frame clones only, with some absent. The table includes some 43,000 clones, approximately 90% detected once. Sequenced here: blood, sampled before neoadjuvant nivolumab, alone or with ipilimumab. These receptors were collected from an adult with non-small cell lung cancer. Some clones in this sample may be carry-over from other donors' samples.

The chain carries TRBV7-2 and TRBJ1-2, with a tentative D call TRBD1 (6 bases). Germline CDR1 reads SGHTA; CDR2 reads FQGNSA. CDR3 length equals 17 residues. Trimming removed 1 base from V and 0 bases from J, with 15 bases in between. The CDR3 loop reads CASSLESRQDSNYGYTF. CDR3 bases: TGTGCCAGCAGCTTAGAAAGCAGACAGGACTCTAACTATGGCTACACCTTC. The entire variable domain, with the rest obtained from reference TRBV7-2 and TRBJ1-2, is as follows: GAGVSQSPSNKVTEKGKDVELRCDPISGHTALYWYRQSLGQGLEFLIYFQGNSAPDKSGLPSDRFSAERTGGSVSTLTIQRTQQEDSAVYLCASSLESRQDSNYGYTFGSGTRLTVV.

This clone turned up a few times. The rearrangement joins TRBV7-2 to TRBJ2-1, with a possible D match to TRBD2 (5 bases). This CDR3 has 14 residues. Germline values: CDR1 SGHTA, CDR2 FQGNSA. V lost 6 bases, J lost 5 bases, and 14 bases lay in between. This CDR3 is CASSEGRVHNEQFF. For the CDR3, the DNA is TGTGCCAGCAGTGAAGGGCGGGTACACAATGAGCAGTTCTTC. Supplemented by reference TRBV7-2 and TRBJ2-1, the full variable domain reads GAGVSQSPSNKVTEKGKDVELRCDPISGHTALYWYRQSLGQGLEFLIYFQGNSAPDKSGLPSDRFSAERTGGSVSTLTIQRTQQEDSAVYLCASSEGRVHNEQFFGPGTRLTVL.

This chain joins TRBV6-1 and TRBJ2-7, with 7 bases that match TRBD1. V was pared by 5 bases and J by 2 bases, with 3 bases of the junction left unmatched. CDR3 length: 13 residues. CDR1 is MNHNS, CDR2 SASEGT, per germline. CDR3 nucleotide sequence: TGTGCCAGCAGTACCGGGACAGCCTACGAGCAGTACTTC. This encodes CASSTGTAYEQYF.

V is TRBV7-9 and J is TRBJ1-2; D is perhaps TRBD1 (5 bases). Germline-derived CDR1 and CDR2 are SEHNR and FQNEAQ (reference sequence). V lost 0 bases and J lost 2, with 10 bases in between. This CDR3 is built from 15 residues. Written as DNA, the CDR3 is TGTGCCAGCAGCTTAGCATCTCAGGGAAACTATGGCTACACCTTC. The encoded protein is CASSLASQGNYGYTF. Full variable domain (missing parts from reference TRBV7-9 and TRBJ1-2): DTGVSQNPRHKITKRGQNVTFRCDPISEHNRLYWYRQTLGQGPEFLTYFQNEAQLEKSRLLSDRFSAERPKGSFSTLEIQRTEQGDSAMYLCASSLASQGNYGYTFGSGTRLTVV.

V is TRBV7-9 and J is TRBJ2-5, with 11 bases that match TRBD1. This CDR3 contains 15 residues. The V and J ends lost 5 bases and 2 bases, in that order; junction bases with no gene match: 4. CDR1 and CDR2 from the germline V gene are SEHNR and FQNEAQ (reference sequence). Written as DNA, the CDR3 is TGTGCCAGCAGCCTCGGACAGGGGGCGCAAGAGACCCAGTACTTC. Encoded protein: CASSLGQGAQETQYF.

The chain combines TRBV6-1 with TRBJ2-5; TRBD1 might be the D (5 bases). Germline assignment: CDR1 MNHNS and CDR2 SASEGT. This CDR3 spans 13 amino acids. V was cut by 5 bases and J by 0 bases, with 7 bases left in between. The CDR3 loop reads CASSPGYQETQYF. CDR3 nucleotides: TGTGCCAGCAGTCCAGGGTACCAAGAGACCCAGTACTTC.

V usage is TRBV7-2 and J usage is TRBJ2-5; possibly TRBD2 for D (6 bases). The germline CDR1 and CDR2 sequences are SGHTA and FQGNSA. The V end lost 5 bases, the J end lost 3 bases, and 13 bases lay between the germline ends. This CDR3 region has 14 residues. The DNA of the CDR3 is TGTGCCAGCAGCCCGGGGGATCGGAAAGAGACCCAGTACTTC. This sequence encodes CASSPGDRKETQYF.

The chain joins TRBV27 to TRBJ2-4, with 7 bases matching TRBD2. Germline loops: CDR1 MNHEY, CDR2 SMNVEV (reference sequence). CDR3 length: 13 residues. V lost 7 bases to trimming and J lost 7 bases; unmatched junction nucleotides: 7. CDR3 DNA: TGTGCCAGCACCGCTTTGGGGGGGAACATTCAGTACTTC. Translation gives CASTALGGNIQYF.

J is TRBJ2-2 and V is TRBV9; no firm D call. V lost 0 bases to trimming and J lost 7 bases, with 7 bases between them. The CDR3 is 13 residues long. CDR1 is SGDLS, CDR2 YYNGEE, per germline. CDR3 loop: CASSVVFGGELFF. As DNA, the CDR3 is TGTGCCAGCAGCGTAGTTTTCGGCGGGGAGCTGTTTTTT.

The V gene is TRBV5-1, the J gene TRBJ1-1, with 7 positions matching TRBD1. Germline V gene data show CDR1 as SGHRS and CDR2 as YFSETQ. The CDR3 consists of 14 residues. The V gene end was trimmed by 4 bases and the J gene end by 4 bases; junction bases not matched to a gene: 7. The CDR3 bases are TGCGCCAGCAGCCAAACAGGGGAGGGCACTGAAGCTTTCTTT. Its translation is CASSQTGEGTEAFF.

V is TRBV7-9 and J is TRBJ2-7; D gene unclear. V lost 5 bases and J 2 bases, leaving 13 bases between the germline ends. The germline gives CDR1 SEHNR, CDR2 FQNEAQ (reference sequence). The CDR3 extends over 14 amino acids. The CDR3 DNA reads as TGTGCCAGCAGCCCCCGGGTCAGAACCTACGAGCAGTACTTC. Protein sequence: CASSPRVRTYEQYF.

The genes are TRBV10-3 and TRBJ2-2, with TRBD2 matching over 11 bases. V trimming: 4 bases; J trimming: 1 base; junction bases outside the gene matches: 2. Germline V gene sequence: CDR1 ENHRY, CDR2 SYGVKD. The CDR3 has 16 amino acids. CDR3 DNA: TGTGCCATCAGTGCCGGGACTAGCGGGAACACCGGGGAGCTGTTTTTT. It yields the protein CAISAGTSGNTGELFF.

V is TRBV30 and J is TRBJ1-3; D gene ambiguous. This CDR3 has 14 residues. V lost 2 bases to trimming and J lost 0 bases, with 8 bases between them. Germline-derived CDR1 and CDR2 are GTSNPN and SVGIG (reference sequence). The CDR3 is CAWSKAVSGNTIYF. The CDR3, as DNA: TGTGCCTGGAGTAAGGCCGTCTCTGGAAACACCATATATTTT. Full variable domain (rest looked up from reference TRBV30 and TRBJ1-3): SQTIHQWPATLVQPVGSPLSLECTVEGTSNPNLYWYRQAAGRGLQLLFYSVGIGQISSEVPQNLSASRPQDRQFILSSKKLLLSDSGFYLCAWSKAVSGNTIYFGEGSWLTVV.